The 24 T cell receptor beta chains reported below all come from one sample, sequenced in a study of T-cell reconstitution after alpha-beta-depleted transplantation in children. Preparation of the TCRbeta library was carried out with unique molecular identifiers. MiXCR, applied by TCRdb to the PCR reads, yields one record per CDR3 protein. This sample has about 640,000 distinct CDR3 sequences, with 16% found just once. This specimen was PBMCs from the stem cell graft donor, taken from the stem cell graft. These receptors were obtained from a human donor who donated a stem cell graft to a child with acute myeloid leukemia.

This rearrangement joins TRBV9 to TRBJ1-4, with D uncertain. The CDR3 runs 15 residues. Germline loops: CDR1 SGDLS, CDR2 YYNGEE. Trimming cost V 0 bases and J 0 bases, with 6 bases left between them. The CDR3 reads CASSVGGATNEKLFF. Written as DNA, the CDR3 is TGTGCCAGCAGCGTAGGGGGAGCAACTAATGAAAAACTGTTTTTT.

This chain joins TRBV12-3 or TRBV12-4 and TRBJ2-5; a possible D gene is TRBD2 (6 bases). This CDR3 region has 13 residues. The V end was cut by 6 bases, the J end by 5 bases, with 13 bases between. The CDR3 coding sequence is TGTGCCAGCAGGACTCCGGGGGAGGAGACCCAGTACTTC. Protein: CASRTPGEETQYF.

The chain uses TRBV12-3 or TRBV12-4 and TRBJ2-1; D might be TRBD2 (6 bases). The length of the CDR3 is 14 residues. V was cut by 6 bases and J by 8 bases, with 17 bases left in between. CDR3 DNA: TGTGCCAGCAGCTACTTTTCACTAGCCGATGAGCAGTTCTTC. Protein: CASSYFSLADEQFF.

This clonotype was detected many times. This sequence joins TRBV29-1 and TRBJ2-7, with D unresolved. V dropped 8 bases and J dropped 0 bases, with 14 bases sitting between them. CDR3 length: 13 residues. Per the germline V gene, CDR1 is SQVTM and CDR2 is ANQGSEA. The DNA of the CDR3 is TGCAGCAGTACAAGGTTTTTCTCCTACGAGCAGTACTTC. Protein product: CSSTRFFSYEQYF.

The chain carries TRBV10-1 and TRBJ2-1; TRBD1 or TRBD2 may be the D gene (6 bases each). This CDR3 is 16 amino acids long. Deletions cut 2 bases from V and 2 bases from J, with 13 bases between. The germline V gene encodes CDR1 WNHNN and CDR2 SYGVQD (reference sequence). The CDR3 DNA sequence: TGCGCCAGCAGTGAGGGGGGGCCTATCGCCTACAATGAGCAGTTCTTC. Amino acids: CASSEGGPIAYNEQFF.

The chain uses TRBV7-2 and TRBJ2-7, with 7 bases matching TRBD1. Germline CDR1 is SGHTA and CDR2 is FQGNSA. The CDR3 sequence is 12 residues long. V shed 2 bases and J 10 bases; nucleotides not matched to a gene: 5. The CDR3 loop is CASSLIGDRQYF. In nucleotides, the CDR3 is TGTGCCAGCAGCTTAATAGGGGACAGACAGTACTTC.

This clonotype has only a few counts. The V gene is TRBV7-2, the J gene TRBJ2-3; either TRBD1 or TRBD2 may fit D (6 bases each). Germline values: CDR1 SGHTA, CDR2 FQGNSA. This CDR3 contains 15 residues. V lost 3 bases and J 4 bases, leaving 14 bases between the germline ends. The CDR3 sequence: CASSLVGGPADTQYF. In DNA, the CDR3 is TGTGCCAGCAGCTTGGTTGGGGGGCCCGCAGATACGCAGTATTTT.

In this sample, this clonotype turned up a few times. The chain employs TRBV20-1 and TRBJ1-4; D is ambiguous. Germline-derived CDR1 and CDR2 are DFQATT and SNEGSKA (reference sequence). The CDR3 has 16 amino acids. V shed 0 bases and J shed 7 bases, with 18 bases lying between them. The CDR3 here is CSARDPRAGSAEKLFF. The CDR3 nucleotides read TGCAGTGCTAGAGATCCCCGCGCAGGTTCAGCTGAAAAACTGTTTTTT.

This clonotype has a handful of counts. V gene TRBV12-3 or TRBV12-4 combines with J gene TRBJ1-2, with TRBD1 as a possible D gene (5 bases). Trimming cost V 0 bases and J 7 bases, with 9 bases left between them. The CDR3 contains 13 residues. CDR3 bases: TGTGCCAGCAGTTTAGCGACGCAGGGTGGCTACACCTTC. Its translation is CASSLATQGGYTF.

This clonotype has ten or more counts. The chain carries TRBV29-1 and TRBJ2-5; D remains ambiguous. V was pared by 0 bases and J by 3 bases, with 11 bases between. CDR3 length equals 14 residues. Germline CDR1 and CDR2: SQVTM and ANQGSEA. CDR3 protein: CSVEDPRREETQYF. In nucleotides, the CDR3 is TGCAGCGTTGAAGATCCTCGAAGGGAAGAGACCCAGTACTTC.

A few counts support this clonotype. The rearrangement uses TRBV11-2 and TRBJ1-2, with 8 bases fitting TRBD1. The CDR3 consists of 16 residues. V was clipped by 0 bases and J by 6 bases; unmatched bases: 9. Germline V gene sequence: CDR1 SGHAT, CDR2 FQNNGV. CDR3 bases: TGTGCCAGCAGCTTAGAAGCTGGACAGGGCGGTCATGGCTACACCTTC. Protein product: CASSLEAGQGGHGYTF.

This clonotype was detected ten times or more. V usage is TRBV29-1 and J usage is TRBJ1-1, with D tentatively TRBD1 (6 bases). Germline V gene sequence: CDR1 SQVTM, CDR2 ANQGSEA. Trimming pared 1 base from V and 3 bases from J, leaving 9 bases between. The CDR3 runs 13 residues. The CDR3 spells CSVEAHRDTEAFF. The CDR3 nucleotides are TGCAGCGTTGAAGCCCACAGGGACACTGAAGCTTTCTTT.

In this sample, this clonotype turned up many times. This chain joins TRBV20-1 and TRBJ1-2; weak D call: TRBD1 (5 bases). The CDR3 is 16 residues long. V was clipped by 0 bases and J by 2 bases, with 16 bases between them. Germline CDR1 reads DFQATT; CDR2 reads SNEGSKA (reference sequence). The CDR3 region is CSAREWTGTGNYGYTF. The CDR3 region has the DNA TGCAGTGCTAGAGAATGGACCGGGACGGGAAACTATGGCTACACCTTC.

This clonotype was counted ten times or more. The rearrangement uses TRBV6-5 and TRBJ1-2; 9 bases are a match to TRBD1. This CDR3 contains 17 residues. The J segment lost 5 bases and the V segment lost 1 base, leaving 11 bases of the junction unmatched. Per germline, CDR1 MNHEY and CDR2 SVGAGI. The CDR3 DNA reads as TGTGCCAGCAGTTACTTGATTTCCGGGACAGGGAGTTATGGCTACACCTTC. It specifies CASSYLISGTGSYGYTF.

There are many counts of this clonotype. V is TRBV20-1 and J is TRBJ2-1; 8 positions agree with TRBD2. This CDR3 comprises 16 residues. The V gene end was trimmed by 3 bases and the J gene end by 7 bases; junction bases not matched to a gene: 14. The V gene's germline CDR1 is DFQATT and CDR2 SNEGSKA (reference sequence). The CDR3 spells CSASPPGGGLGNEQFF. The CDR3 region has the DNA TGCAGTGCTAGCCCCCCGGGAGGGGGTTTAGGGAATGAGCAGTTCTTC.

V gene TRBV7-9 combines with J gene TRBJ2-1; D assignment may be TRBD1 or TRBD2 (5 bases each). The CDR3 runs 17 residues. V was trimmed by 2 bases and J by 1 base, leaving 15 bases between them. Germline V gene sequence: CDR1 SEHNR, CDR2 FQNEAQ (reference sequence). The CDR3 DNA follows: TGTGCCAGCAGCTTAAGCCGGGACCGGCGTTCCTACAATGAGCAGTTCTTC. Its translation is CASSLSRDRRSYNEQFF. Full variable domain (missing parts from reference TRBV7-9 and TRBJ2-1): DTGVSQNPRHKITKRGQNVTFRCDPISEHNRLYWYRQTLGQGPEFLTYFQNEAQLEKSRLLSDRFSAERPKGSFSTLEIQRTEQGDSAMYLCASSLSRDRRSYNEQFFGPGTRLTVL.

Worth noting for this clonotype: Being one base from a much bigger clone, this may be a read error. This chain connects TRBV20-1 to TRBJ2-1; 10 bases are shared with TRBD1. The CDR3 extends over 19 amino acids. In germline, CDR1 is DFQATT, CDR2 SNEGSKA (reference sequence). CDR3 nucleotides: TGCAGTGCTAGAGATCCGAAGCGTGACGGGGACAGGGGCTACAATGGGCAGTTCTTC. Protein: CSARDPKRDGDRGYNGQFF.

The chain combines TRBV10-3 with TRBJ2-7; D is uncertain. With 3 bases removed from V and 0 bases from J, the gap between germline ends came to 6 bases. The CDR3 is 13 residues long. Germline CDR1 and CDR2: ENHRY and SYGVKD. The chain's CDR3 is CAISEWNSYEQYF. The CDR3 nucleotides read TGTGCCATCAGTGAATGGAACTCCTACGAGCAGTACTTC.

This clonotype was recorded a few times. The CDR3 region has the DNA TGCGCCAGCAGCTTGACAGCAAGCTACTACAATGAGCAGTTCTTC. Translating it yields CASSLTASYYNEQFF. The genes are TRBV5-1 and TRBJ2-1; D gene uncertain. Germline loops: CDR1 SGHRS, CDR2 YFSETQ. The CDR3 has 15 residues. With 1 base removed from V and 3 bases from J, the gap between germline ends came to 11 bases.

In its sample, this clonotype was seen many times. The chain recombines TRBV12-3 or TRBV12-4 with TRBJ2-1, with TRBD1 as a possible D gene (6 bases). There are 11 residues in the CDR3. V was trimmed by 5 bases and J by 12 bases, leaving 11 bases between them. The CDR3 region is CASSPGEWQFF. CDR3 nucleotide sequence: TGTGCCAGCAGTCCAGGGGAGTGGCAGTTCTTC.

This clonotype turned up a few times. The rearrangement uses TRBV20-1 and TRBJ2-7, with 7 positions matching TRBD1. The CDR3 length is 17 residues. In germline, CDR1 is DFQATT, CDR2 SNEGSKA (reference sequence). The ends lost 3 bases at V and 2 bases at J; junction bases unmatched: 16. CDR3 region: CSASRIRWDRNAYEQYV. The CDR3 DNA reads TGCAGTGCTAGTAGAATTCGTTGGGACAGAAACGCCTACGAGCAGTACGTC.

The chain links TRBV20-1 to TRBJ2-5, with D possibly being TRBD2 (5 bases). Germline V CDR1 and CDR2: DFQATT, SNEGSKA (reference sequence). The CDR3 has 13 residues. Trimming took off 3 bases at V and 1 base at J, with 9 bases between the two ends. The CDR3 loop is CSARETIQETQYF. The CDR3 region has the DNA TGCAGTGCTAGGGAGACTATCCAAGAGACCCAGTACTTC.

The gene calls are TRBV5-1 and TRBJ2-2; D perhaps matches TRBD2 (6 bases). Looked up from germline, CDR1 is SGHRS and CDR2 is YFSETQ. V was shortened by 0 bases and J by 4 bases, with 13 bases between the two germline ends. The CDR3 sequence is 16 residues long. CDR3 loop: CASSLVPGDATGELFF. The CDR3 DNA reads as TGCGCCAGCAGCTTGGTACCGGGAGATGCCACCGGGGAGCTGTTTTTT.

The gene calls are TRBV20-1 and TRBJ2-3, with D perhaps matching TRBD1 (5 bases). V was clipped by 6 bases and J by 5 bases, with 15 bases between them. This CDR3 is built from 13 residues. The V gene's germline CDR1 is DFQATT and CDR2 SNEGSKA (reference sequence). The DNA of the CDR3 is TGCAGTGCCCCTGGGGCCGGCGGAGATACGCAGTATTTT. This gives the protein CSAPGAGGDTQYF.